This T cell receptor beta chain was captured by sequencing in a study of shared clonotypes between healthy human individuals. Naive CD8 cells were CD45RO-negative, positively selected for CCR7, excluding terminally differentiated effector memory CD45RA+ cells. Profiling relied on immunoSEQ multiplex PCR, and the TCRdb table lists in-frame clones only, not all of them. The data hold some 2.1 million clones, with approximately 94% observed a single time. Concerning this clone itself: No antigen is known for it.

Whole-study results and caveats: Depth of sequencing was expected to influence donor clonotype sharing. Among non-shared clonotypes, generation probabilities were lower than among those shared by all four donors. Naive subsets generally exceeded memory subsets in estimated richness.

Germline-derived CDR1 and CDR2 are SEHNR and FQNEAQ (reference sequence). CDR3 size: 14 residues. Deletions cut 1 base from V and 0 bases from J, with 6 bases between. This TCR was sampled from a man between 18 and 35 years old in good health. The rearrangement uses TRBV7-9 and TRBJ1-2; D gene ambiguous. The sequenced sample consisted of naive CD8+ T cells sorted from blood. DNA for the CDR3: TGTGCCAGCAGCTTAGAAAGCACTAACTATGGCTACACCTTC. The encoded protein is CASSLESTNYGYTF. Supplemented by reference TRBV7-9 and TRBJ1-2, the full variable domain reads DTGVSQNPRHKITKRGQNVTFRCDPISEHNRLYWYRQTLGQGPEFLTYFQNEAQLEKSRLLSDRFSAERPKGSFSTLEIQRTEQGDSAMYLCASSLESTNYGYTFGSGTRLTVV.